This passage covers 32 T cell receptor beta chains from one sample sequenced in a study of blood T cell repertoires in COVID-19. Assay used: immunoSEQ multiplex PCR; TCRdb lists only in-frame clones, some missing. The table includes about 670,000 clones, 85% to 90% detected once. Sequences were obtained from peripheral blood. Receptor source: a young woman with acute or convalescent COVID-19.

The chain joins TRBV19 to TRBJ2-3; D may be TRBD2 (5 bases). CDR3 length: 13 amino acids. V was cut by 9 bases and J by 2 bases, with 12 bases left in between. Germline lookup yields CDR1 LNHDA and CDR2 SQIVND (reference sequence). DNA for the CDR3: TGTGCCAGCAGTTTTGGACTCACAGATACGCAGTATTTT. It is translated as CASSFGLTDTQYF.

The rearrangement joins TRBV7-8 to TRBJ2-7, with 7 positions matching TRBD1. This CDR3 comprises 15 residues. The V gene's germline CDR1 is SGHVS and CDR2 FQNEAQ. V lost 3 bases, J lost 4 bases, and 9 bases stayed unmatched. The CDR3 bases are TGTGCCAGCAGCTTGACCGGGACAGAAATTTACGAGCAGTACTTC. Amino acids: CASSLTGTEIYEQYF. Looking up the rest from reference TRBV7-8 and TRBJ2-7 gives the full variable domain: GAGVSQSPRYKVAKRGQDVALRCDPISGHVSLFWYQQALGQGPEFLTYFQNEAQLDKSGLPSDRFFAERPEGSVSTLKIQRTQQEDSAVYLCASSLTGTEIYEQYFGPGTRLTVT.

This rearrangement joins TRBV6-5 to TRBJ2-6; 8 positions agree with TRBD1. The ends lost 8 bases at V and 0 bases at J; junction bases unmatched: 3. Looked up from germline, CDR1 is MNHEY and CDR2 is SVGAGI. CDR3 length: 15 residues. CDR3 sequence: CASGTGDSGANVLTF. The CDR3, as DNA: TGTGCCAGCGGGACAGGCGACTCTGGGGCCAACGTCCTGACTTTC.

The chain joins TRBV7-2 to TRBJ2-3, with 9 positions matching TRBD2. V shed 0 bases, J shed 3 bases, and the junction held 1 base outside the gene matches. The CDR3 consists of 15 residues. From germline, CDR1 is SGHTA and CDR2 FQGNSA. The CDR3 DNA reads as TGTGCCAGCAGCTTAGCTCTAGCGGGGACAGATACGCAGTATTTT. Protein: CASSLALAGTDTQYF. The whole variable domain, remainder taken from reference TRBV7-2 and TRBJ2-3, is GAGVSQSPSNKVTEKGKDVELRCDPISGHTALYWYRQSLGQGLEFLIYFQGNSAPDKSGLPSDRFSAERTGGSVSTLTIQRTQQEDSAVYLCASSLALAGTDTQYFGPGTRLTVL.

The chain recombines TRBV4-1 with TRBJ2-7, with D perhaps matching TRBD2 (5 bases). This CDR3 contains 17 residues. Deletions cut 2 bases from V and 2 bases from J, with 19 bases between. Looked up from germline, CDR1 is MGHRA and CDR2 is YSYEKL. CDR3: CASSQNTFRETTYEQYF. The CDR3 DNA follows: TGCGCCAGCAGCCAAAACACCTTTAGGGAGACTACCTACGAGCAGTACTTC.

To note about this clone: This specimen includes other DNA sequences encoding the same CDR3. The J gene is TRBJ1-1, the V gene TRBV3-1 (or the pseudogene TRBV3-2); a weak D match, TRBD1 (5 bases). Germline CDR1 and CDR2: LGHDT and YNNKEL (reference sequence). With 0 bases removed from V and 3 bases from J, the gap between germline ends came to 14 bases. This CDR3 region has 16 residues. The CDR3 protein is CASSQDLGGGYTEAFF. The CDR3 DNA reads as TGTGCCAGCAGCCAAGATCTGGGGGGAGGTTACACTGAAGCTTTCTTT.

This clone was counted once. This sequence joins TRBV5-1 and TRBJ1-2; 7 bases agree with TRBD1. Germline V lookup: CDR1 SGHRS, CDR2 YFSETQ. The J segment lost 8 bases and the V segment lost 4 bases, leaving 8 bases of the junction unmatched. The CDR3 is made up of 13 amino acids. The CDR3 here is CASSVTGSRGYTF. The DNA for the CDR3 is TGCGCCAGCAGCGTGACAGGGTCCAGAGGCTACACCTTC. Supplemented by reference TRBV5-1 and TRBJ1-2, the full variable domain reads KAGVTQTPRYLIKTRGQQVTLSCSPISGHRSVSWYQQTPGQGLQFLFEYFSETQRNKGNFPGRFSGRQFSNSRSEMNVSTLELGDSALYLCASSVTGSRGYTFGSGTRLTVV.

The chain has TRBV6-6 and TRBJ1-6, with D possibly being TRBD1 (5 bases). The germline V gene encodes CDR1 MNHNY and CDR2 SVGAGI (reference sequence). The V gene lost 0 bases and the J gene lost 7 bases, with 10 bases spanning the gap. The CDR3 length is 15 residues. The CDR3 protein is CASSYSSRENSPLHF. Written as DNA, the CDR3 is TGTGCCAGCAGTTACTCGAGCAGGGAAAATTCACCCCTCCACTTT.

The CDR3 is CASTGTFPYEQYF. Written as DNA, the CDR3 is TGCGCCTCGACCGGGACATTTCCCTACGAGCAGTACTTC. V usage is TRBV5-1 and J usage is TRBJ2-7, with D possibly matching TRBD1 (6 bases). This CDR3 region has 13 residues. V lost 10 bases and J 2 bases, leaving 16 bases between the germline ends. Germline V gives CDR1 SGHRS, CDR2 YFSETQ.

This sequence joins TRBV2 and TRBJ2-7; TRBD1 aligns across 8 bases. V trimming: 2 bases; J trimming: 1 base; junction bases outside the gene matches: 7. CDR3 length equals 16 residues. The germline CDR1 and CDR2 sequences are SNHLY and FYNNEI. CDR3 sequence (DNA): TGTGCCAGCAGTGAAATCAGGCGGACAGGGTCCTACGAGCAGTACTTC. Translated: CASSEIRRTGSYEQYF.

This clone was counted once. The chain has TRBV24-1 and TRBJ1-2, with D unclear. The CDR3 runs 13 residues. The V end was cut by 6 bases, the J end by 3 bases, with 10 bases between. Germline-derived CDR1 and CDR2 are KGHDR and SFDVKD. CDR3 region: CATSNSRDYGYTF. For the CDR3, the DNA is TGTGCCACCAGTAATTCTCGCGACTATGGCTACACCTTC.

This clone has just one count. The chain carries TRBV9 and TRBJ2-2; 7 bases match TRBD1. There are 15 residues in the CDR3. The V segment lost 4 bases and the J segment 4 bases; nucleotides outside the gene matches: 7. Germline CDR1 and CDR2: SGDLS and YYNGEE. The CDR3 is CASSKDRVGTGELFF. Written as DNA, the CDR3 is TGTGCCAGCAGCAAAGACAGGGTGGGCACCGGGGAGCTGTTTTTT.

CDR3: CASSPSNPPTTGQETQYF. In DNA, the CDR3 is TGCGCCAGCAGCCCCTCCAACCCCCCGACGACAGGGCAAGAGACCCAGTACTTC. The chain employs TRBV4-1 and TRBJ2-5; 7 nucleotides match TRBD1. Germline assignment: CDR1 MGHRA and CDR2 YSYEKL. CDR3 length: 18 amino acids. Unmatched junction bases numbered 16, after V lost 4 bases and J lost 2 bases.

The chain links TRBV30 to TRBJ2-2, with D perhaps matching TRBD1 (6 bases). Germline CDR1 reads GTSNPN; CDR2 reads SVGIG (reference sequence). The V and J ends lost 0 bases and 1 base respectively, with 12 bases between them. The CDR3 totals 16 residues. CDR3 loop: CAWSVPGTWNTGELFF. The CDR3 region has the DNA TGTGCCTGGAGTGTCCCGGGGACATGGAACACCGGGGAGCTGTTTTTT. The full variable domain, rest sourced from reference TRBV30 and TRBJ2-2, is SQTIHQWPATLVQPVGSPLSLECTVEGTSNPNLYWYRQAAGRGLQLLFYSVGIGQISSEVPQNLSASRPQDRQFILSSKKLLLSDSGFYLCAWSVPGTWNTGELFFGEGSRLTVL.

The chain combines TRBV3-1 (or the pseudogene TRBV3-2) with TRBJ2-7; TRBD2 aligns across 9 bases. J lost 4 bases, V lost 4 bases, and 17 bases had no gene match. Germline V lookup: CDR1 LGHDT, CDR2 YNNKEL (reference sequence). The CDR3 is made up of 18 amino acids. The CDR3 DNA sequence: TGTGCCAGCAGCCTATATGCTGATCCGGGACTAGCCGCATACGAGCAGTACTTC. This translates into CASSLYADPGLAAYEQYF.

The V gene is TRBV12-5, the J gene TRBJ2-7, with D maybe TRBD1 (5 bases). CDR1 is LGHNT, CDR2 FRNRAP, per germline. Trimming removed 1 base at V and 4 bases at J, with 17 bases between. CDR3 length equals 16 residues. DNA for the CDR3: TGTGCTAGTGGTTTGGGTAAAGGGGCGCTCAGTTACGAGCAGTACTTC. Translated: CASGLGKGALSYEQYF.

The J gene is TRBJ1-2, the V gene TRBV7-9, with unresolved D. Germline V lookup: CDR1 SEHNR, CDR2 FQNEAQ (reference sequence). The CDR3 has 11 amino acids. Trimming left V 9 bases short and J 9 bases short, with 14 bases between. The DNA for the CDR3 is TGTGCCAGTTGGGAGCCTGAGAGCTACACCTTC. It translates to CASWEPESYTF.

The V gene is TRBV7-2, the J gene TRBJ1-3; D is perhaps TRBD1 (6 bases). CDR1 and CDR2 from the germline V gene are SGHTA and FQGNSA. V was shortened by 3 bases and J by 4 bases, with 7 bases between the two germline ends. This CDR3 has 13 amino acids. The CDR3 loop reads CASSLGAGNTIYF. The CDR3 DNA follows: TGTGCCAGCAGCTTGGGGGCCGGAAACACCATATATTTT.

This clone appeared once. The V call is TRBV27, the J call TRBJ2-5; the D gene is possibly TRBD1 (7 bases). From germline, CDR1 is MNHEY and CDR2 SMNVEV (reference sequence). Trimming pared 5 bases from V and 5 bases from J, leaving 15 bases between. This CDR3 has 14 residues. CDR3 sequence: CASSRETGRETQYF. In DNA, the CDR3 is TGTGCCAGCAGTCGGGAGACAGGGAGGGAGACCCAGTACTTC.

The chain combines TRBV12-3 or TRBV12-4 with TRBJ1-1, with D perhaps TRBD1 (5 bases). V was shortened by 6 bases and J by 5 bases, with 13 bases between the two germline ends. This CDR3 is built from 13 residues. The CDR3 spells CASRYRQLTEAFF. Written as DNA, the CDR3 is TGTGCCAGCAGATACCGACAGTTGACTGAAGCTTTCTTT.

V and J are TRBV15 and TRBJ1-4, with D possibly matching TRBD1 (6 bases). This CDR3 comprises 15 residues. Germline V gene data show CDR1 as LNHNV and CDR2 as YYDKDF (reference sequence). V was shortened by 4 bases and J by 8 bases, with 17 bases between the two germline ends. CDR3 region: CATSITGRKAEKLFF. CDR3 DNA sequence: TGTGCCACCAGCATAACAGGGCGTAAGGCCGAAAAACTGTTTTTT.

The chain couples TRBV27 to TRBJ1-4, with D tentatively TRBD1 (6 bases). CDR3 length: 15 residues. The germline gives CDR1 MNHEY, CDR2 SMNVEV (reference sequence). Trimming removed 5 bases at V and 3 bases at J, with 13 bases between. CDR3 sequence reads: CASSPGQHPNEKLFF. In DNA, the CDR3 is TGTGCCAGCAGTCCAGGACAGCATCCTAATGAAAAACTGTTTTTT.

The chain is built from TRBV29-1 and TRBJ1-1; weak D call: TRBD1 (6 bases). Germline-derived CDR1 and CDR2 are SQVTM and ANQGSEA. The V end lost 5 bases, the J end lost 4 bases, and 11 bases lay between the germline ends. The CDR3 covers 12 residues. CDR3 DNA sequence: TGCAGCGTTATTTCCAGGGGCACTGAAGCTTTCTTT. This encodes CSVISRGTEAFF.

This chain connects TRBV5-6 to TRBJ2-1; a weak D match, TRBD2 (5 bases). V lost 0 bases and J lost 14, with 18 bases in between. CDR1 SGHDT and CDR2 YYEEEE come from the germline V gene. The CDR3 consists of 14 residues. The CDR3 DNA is TGTGCCAGCAGCTTGGAGTATATCCCGTCGGAGGAGTTCTTC. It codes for CASSLEYIPSEEFF.

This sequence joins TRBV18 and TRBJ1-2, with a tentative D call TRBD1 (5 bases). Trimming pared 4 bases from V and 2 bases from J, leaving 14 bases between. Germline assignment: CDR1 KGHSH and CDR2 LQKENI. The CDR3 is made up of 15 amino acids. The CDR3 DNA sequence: TGTGCCAGCTCACTCCAACCGGGGGTCAACTATGGCTACACCTTC. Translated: CASSLQPGVNYGYTF.

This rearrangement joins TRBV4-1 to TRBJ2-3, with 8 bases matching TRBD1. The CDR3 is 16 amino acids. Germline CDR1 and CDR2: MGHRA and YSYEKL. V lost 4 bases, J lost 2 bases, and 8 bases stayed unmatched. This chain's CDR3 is CASSLPRQGFTDTQYF. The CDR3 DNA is TGCGCCAGCAGCCTCCCCCGACAGGGGTTCACAGATACGCAGTATTTT.

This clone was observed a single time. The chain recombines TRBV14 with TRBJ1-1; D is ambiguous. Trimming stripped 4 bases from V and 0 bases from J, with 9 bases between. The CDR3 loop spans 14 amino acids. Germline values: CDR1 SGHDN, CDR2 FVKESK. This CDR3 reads CASSLMTMNTEAFF. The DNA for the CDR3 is TGTGCCAGCAGCCTTATGACAATGAACACTGAAGCTTTCTTT.

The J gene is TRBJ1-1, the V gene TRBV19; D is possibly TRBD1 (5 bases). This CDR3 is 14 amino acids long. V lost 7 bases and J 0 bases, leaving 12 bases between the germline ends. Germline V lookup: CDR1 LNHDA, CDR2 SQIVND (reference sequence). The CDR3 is CASKWGVMNTEAFF. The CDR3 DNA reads TGTGCCAGTAAGTGGGGCGTCATGAACACTGAAGCTTTCTTT.

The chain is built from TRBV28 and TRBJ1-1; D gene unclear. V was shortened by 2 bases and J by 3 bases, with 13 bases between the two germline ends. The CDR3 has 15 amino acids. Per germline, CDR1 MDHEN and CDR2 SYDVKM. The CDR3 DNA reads TGTGCCAGCAGTTTACCCACAGCTGGGCACACTGAAGCTTTCTTT. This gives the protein CASSLPTAGHTEAFF.

CDR3 sequence reads: CSTRHNTEAFF. The DNA of the CDR3 is TGCAGCACGAGACACAACACTGAAGCTTTCTTT. V usage is TRBV29-1 and J usage is TRBJ1-1, with no clear D. Trimming pared 8 bases from V and 2 bases from J, leaving 9 bases between. The CDR3 consists of 11 residues. CDR1 is SQVTM and CDR2 is ANQGSEA in the germline V gene.

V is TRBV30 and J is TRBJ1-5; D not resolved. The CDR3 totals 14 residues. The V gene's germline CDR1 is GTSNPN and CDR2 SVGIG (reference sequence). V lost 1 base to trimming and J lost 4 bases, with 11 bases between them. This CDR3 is CAWSGGSSNQPQHF. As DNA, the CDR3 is TGTGCCTGGAGTGGTGGCAGTTCGAATCAGCCCCAGCATTTT. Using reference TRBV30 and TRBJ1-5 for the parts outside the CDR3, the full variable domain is SQTIHQWPATLVQPVGSPLSLECTVEGTSNPNLYWYRQAAGRGLQLLFYSVGIGQISSEVPQNLSASRPQDRQFILSSKKLLLSDSGFYLCAWSGGSSNQPQHFGDGTRLSIL.

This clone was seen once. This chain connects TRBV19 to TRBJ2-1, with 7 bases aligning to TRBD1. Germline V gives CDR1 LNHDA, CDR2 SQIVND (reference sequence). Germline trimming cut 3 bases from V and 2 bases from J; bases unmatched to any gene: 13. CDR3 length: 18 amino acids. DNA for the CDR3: TGTGCCAGTAGTATCCCCCCCGGGGTGCAGGGGGCCTACAATGAGCAGTTCTTC. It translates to CASSIPPGVQGAYNEQFF.